These 12 T cell receptor beta chains originate from one sample sequenced in a study of cytomegalovirus exposure and HLA in healthy donors. The PCR had 60 Vbeta and 13 Jbeta primers. The data were produced by immunoSEQ multiplex PCR, yet TCRdb's version contains in-frame clones alone and is incomplete. The table has around 200,000 clones, over 70% seen once. The sample was PBMCs. The source is a man aged 50-60 years in good health and CMV-seronegative.

The chain has TRBV9 and TRBJ2-7; 10 positions match TRBD1. This CDR3 is 17 amino acids long. V trimming: 3 bases; J trimming: 2 bases; junction bases outside the gene matches: 11. CDR1 is SGDLS and CDR2 is YYNGEE in the germline V gene. The DNA for the CDR3 is TGTGCCAGCAGCGCATCATCCTCCGGGACAGGGGCCTACGAGCAGTACTTC. Translation: CASSASSSGTGAYEQYF. Combining the CDR3 with reference TRBV9 and TRBJ2-7 gives the whole variable domain DSGVTQTPKHLITATGQRVTLRCSPRSGDLSVYWYQQSLDQGLQFLIQYYNGEERAKGNILERFSAQQFPDLHSELNLSSLELGDSALYFCASSASSSGTGAYEQYFGPGTRLTVT.

This sequence joins TRBV19 and TRBJ2-5, with D perhaps TRBD2 (6 bases). Germline assignment: CDR1 LNHDA and CDR2 SQIVND (reference sequence). The CDR3 is made up of 16 amino acids. V was cut by 3 bases and J by 5 bases, with 19 bases left in between. Written as DNA, the CDR3 is TGTGCCAGTAGTATTGGGTCGGCGGGCCGGGGGGAGACCCAGTACTTC. This encodes CASSIGSAGRGETQYF.

V usage is TRBV5-1 and J usage is TRBJ1-4; no clear D gene. With 1 base removed from V and 0 bases from J, the gap between germline ends came to 10 bases. This CDR3 is built from 16 residues. Germline CDR1 SGHRS, CDR2 YFSETQ. The CDR3, as DNA: TGCGCCAGCAGCTTGATGGCGGTTGCAACTAATGAAAAACTGTTTTTT. It encodes CASSLMAVATNEKLFF.

CDR3 amino acids: CASSADRGNYGYTF. The CDR3 nucleotides are TGTGCCAGCAGCGCCGACAGGGGGAACTATGGCTACACCTTC. V gene TRBV9 combines with J gene TRBJ1-2; 9 nucleotides align to TRBD1. The CDR3 is 14 residues long. From germline, CDR1 is SGDLS and CDR2 YYNGEE. J lost 2 bases, V lost 3 bases, and 2 bases had no gene match.

V gene TRBV5-6 combines with J gene TRBJ1-4; 7 bases align to TRBD1. With V trimmed by 7 bases and J by 5 bases, 5 bases remained unmatched. CDR1 and CDR2 (germline): SGHDT, YYEEEE. This CDR3 comprises 13 residues. The CDR3 here is CASVGQANEKLFF. Written as DNA, the CDR3 is TGTGCCAGCGTTGGACAGGCAAATGAAAAACTGTTTTTT.

The rearrangement joins TRBV27 to TRBJ2-1; D remains unclear. Trimming shortened V by 6 bases and J by 8 bases, and 8 bases separated the two germline ends. The CDR3 has 11 amino acids. Germline CDR1 reads MNHEY; CDR2 reads SMNVEV (reference sequence). CDR3 nucleotide sequence: TGTGCCAGCAGCCCGGTGGATGAGCAGTTCTTC. It encodes CASSPVDEQFF.

This chain links TRBV29-1 with TRBJ1-2; D is perhaps TRBD1 (5 bases). The CDR3 extends over 13 amino acids. The germline CDR1 and CDR2 sequences are SQVTM and ANQGSEA. CDR3 loop: CSTPDDRGDGYTF. CDR3 coding DNA: TGCAGTACCCCAGACGACCGGGGGGATGGCTACACCTTC.

This clone has a handful of counts. The V gene is TRBV4-2, the J gene TRBJ1-6; a possible D gene is TRBD1 (5 bases). CDR3 length equals 13 residues. CDR1 is LGHNA and CDR2 is YNFKEQ in the germline V gene. The V and J ends lost 3 bases and 11 bases respectively, with 11 bases between them. CDR3 in DNA: TGTGCCAGCAGCCAGGACAAAGGGACACCCCTCCACTTT. It specifies CASSQDKGTPLHF.

This chain links TRBV5-1 with TRBJ2-1; TRBD2 agrees at 8 bases. Germline assignment: CDR1 SGHRS and CDR2 YFSETQ. The J segment lost 5 bases and the V segment lost 3 bases, leaving 4 bases of the junction unmatched. This CDR3 has 14 residues. CDR3 DNA: TGCGCCAGCAGCTCCGACGGGGGGGACAATGAGCAGTTCTTC. This encodes CASSSDGGDNEQFF.

The J gene is TRBJ2-3, the V gene TRBV12-5, with unresolved D. This CDR3 is built from 16 residues. The germline CDR1 and CDR2 sequences are LGHNT and FRNRAP. V lost 5 bases and J 5 bases, leaving 20 bases between the germline ends. CDR3 residues: CASGLAPRATIDTQYF. CDR3 nucleotide sequence: TGTGCTAGTGGTCTCGCCCCAAGAGCCACCATAGATACGCAGTATTTT.

The chain employs TRBV4-2 and TRBJ2-3, with TRBD2 matching 13 bases. The J segment lost 0 bases and the V segment lost 4 bases, leaving 4 bases of the junction unmatched. Germline V gene sequence: CDR1 LGHNA, CDR2 YNFKEQ. The CDR3 is 17 residues long. The CDR3 DNA is TGTGCCAGCAGCCCTAGGGGACTAGCGGGGAGCACAGATACGCAGTATTTT. As protein: CASSPRGLAGSTDTQYF.

The chain couples TRBV18 to TRBJ1-1, with 7 nucleotides matching TRBD1. This CDR3 has 13 amino acids. From germline, CDR1 is KGHSH and CDR2 LQKENI. Trimming at V came to 4 bases and at J to 3 bases, leaving 2 bases not matched to a gene. CDR3: CASSHDRDTEAFF. The CDR3, as DNA: TGTGCCAGCTCACATGACAGGGACACTGAAGCTTTCTTT.